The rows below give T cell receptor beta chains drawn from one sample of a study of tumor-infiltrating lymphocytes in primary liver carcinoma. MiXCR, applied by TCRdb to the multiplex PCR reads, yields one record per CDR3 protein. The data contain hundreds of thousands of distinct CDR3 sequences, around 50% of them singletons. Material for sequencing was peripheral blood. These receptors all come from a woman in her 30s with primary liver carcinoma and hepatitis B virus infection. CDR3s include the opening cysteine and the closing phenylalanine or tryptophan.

cdr3_aa: CASSPDRTGIQTQYF
v_call: TRBV5-4
j_call: TRBJ2-5

cdr3_aa: CASSLGQGKAGELFF
v_call: TRBV5-1
j_call: TRBJ2-2

cdr3_aa: CAREGSRASYNEQFF
v_call: TRBV28
j_call: TRBJ2-1

cdr3_aa: CNTQGAGKQYF
v_call: TRBV29-1
j_call: TRBJ2-7

cdr3_aa: CASSYDTANYGYTF
v_call: TRBV5-6
j_call: TRBJ1-2

cdr3_aa: CASSLGTVGRGYEQYF
v_call: TRBV5-8
j_call: TRBJ2-7

cdr3_aa: CAISSGLATYNEQFF
v_call: TRBV10-3
j_call: TRBJ2-1

cdr3_aa: CASSDVHYEQYF
v_call: TRBV7-9
j_call: TRBJ2-7

cdr3_aa: CASNAGAPYNEQLF
v_call: TRBV6-5
j_call: TRBJ2-1

cdr3_aa: CSVFLTVSYEQYF
v_call: TRBV29-1
j_call: TRBJ2-7

cdr3_aa: CANCLPPGGSYNSPLHF
v_call: TRBV11-2
j_call: TRBJ1-6

cdr3_aa: CASSSSSGASYGYAF
v_call: TRBV6-5
j_call: TRBJ1-2

cdr3_aa: CASSLFDRGVSGNTIYF
v_call: TRBV4-3
j_call: TRBJ1-3

cdr3_aa: CASSPETAQGVGEQYF
v_call: TRBV3-1
j_call: TRBJ2-7

cdr3_aa: CASSLQDSIDTQYF
v_call: TRBV7-9
j_call: TRBJ2-3

cdr3_aa: CSSSQEIGLHGHF
v_call: TRBV4-1
j_call: TRBJ1-6

cdr3_aa: CASSFGGRAAYNEQFF
v_call: TRBV7-9
j_call: TRBJ2-1

cdr3_aa: CASSLRIQREPSYEQYF
v_call: TRBV28
j_call: TRBJ2-7

cdr3_aa: CASSRSNEQFF
v_call: TRBV6-2/TRBV6-3
j_call: TRBJ2-1

cdr3_aa: CASSEALTRTQYF
v_call: TRBV13
j_call: TRBJ2-3

cdr3_aa: CASSAYRGPGYEQYF
v_call: TRBV5-4
j_call: TRBJ2-7

cdr3_aa: CASSLSAGGNIQYF
v_call: TRBV28
j_call: TRBJ2-4

cdr3_aa: CSVEGTAYNEQFF
v_call: TRBV29-1
j_call: TRBJ2-1

cdr3_aa: CASSYRGSGANVLTF
v_call: TRBV6-5
j_call: TRBJ2-6

cdr3_aa: CASSSGGREPFYEQYF
v_call: TRBV6-5
j_call: TRBJ2-7

cdr3_aa: CSVEWGLPETQYF
v_call: TRBV29-1
j_call: TRBJ2-5

cdr3_aa: CSVQGGVETQYF
v_call: TRBV29-1
j_call: TRBJ2-5

cdr3_aa: CASSDLMTSGSGQFF
v_call: TRBV2
j_call: TRBJ2-1

cdr3_aa: CASSYPASGSESYNEQFF
v_call: TRBV6-2/TRBV6-3
j_call: TRBJ2-1

cdr3_aa: CASSLVPGGQSLAETQYF
v_call: TRBV5-5
j_call: TRBJ2-5

cdr3_aa: CSVLVSGATTGELFF
v_call: TRBV29-1
j_call: TRBJ2-2

cdr3_aa: CASRKSGENIKYF
v_call: TRBV6-6
j_call: TRBJ2-4

cdr3_aa: CASSRRLAGGDTQYF
v_call: TRBV2
j_call: TRBJ2-3

cdr3_aa: CTSSMGREIFQYF
v_call: TRBV28
j_call: TRBJ2-4

cdr3_aa: CASSSTGKMGPEQFF
v_call: TRBV5-4
j_call: TRBJ2-1

cdr3_aa: CSAKGDTGAIDEQYF
v_call: TRBV29-1
j_call: TRBJ2-7

cdr3_aa: CASSLGRDRDLRTQYF
v_call: TRBV5-6
j_call: TRBJ2-5

cdr3_aa: CASRQTGRKKETQYF
v_call: TRBV6-2/TRBV6-3
j_call: TRBJ2-5

cdr3_aa: CATSDPGGQGNTGELFF
v_call: TRBV24-1
j_call: TRBJ2-2

cdr3_aa: CASNLGLAGPRELFF
v_call: TRBV13
j_call: TRBJ2-2

cdr3_aa: CASSARTGEQPQHF
v_call: TRBV6-6
j_call: TRBJ1-5

cdr3_aa: CASQRGVFDEQYF
v_call: TRBV10-2
j_call: TRBJ2-7

cdr3_aa: CASSPLYGENTGELFF
v_call: TRBV4-3
j_call: TRBJ2-2

cdr3_aa: CASRTIGGQEANVLTF
v_call: TRBV7-9
j_call: TRBJ2-6

cdr3_aa: CASSGWEETQYF
v_call: TRBV2
j_call: TRBJ2-5

cdr3_aa: CASSRTGITESFF
v_call: TRBV12-3/TRBV12-4
j_call: TRBJ1-1

cdr3_aa: CTSSLESGRRYQFF
v_call: TRBV11-2
j_call: TRBJ2-1

cdr3_aa: CASSQDRMTSGAYELYF
v_call: TRBV4-3
j_call: TRBJ2-7

cdr3_aa: CASSLERDQPQHF
v_call: TRBV7-8
j_call: TRBJ1-5

cdr3_aa: CASSQAGDRLTFF
v_call: TRBV4-3
j_call: TRBJ1-1

cdr3_aa: CASSLNRGELFF
v_call: TRBV12-3/TRBV12-4
j_call: TRBJ2-2

cdr3_aa: CASGLGELGGGEQFF
v_call: TRBV12-5
j_call: TRBJ2-1

cdr3_aa: CASSDRTSGKNEQFF
v_call: TRBV6-1
j_call: TRBJ2-1

cdr3_aa: CASEPNTGDYGYTF
v_call: TRBV28
j_call: TRBJ1-2

cdr3_aa: CASSKGSGLSTDTQYF
v_call: TRBV6-2/TRBV6-3
j_call: TRBJ2-3